The table lists the clone carrying this T cell receptor beta chain with a count of one. J gave up 5 bases and V 2 bases, and 7 bases lay outside the gene matches. Germline V lookup: CDR1 ENHRY, CDR2 SYGVKD. CDR3 length equals 15 residues. Libraries were prepared by immunoSEQ multiplex PCR; TCRdb keeps only in-frame clonotypes and omits some of them. The sample contains approximately 68,000 clones, roughly 86% of which appear only once. This record comes from a study of blood T cell repertoires in COVID-19. The sequencing input was peripheral blood. This chain uses TRBV10-3 with TRBJ1-1, with TRBD1 identical over 8 bases. This TCR was sampled from a woman aged 60-70 years with acute or convalescent COVID-19. CDR3 coding DNA: TGTGCCATCAGTGAGGCCGACAGGGGAGGTACTGAAGCTTTCTTT. Its protein is CAISEADRGGTEAFF.